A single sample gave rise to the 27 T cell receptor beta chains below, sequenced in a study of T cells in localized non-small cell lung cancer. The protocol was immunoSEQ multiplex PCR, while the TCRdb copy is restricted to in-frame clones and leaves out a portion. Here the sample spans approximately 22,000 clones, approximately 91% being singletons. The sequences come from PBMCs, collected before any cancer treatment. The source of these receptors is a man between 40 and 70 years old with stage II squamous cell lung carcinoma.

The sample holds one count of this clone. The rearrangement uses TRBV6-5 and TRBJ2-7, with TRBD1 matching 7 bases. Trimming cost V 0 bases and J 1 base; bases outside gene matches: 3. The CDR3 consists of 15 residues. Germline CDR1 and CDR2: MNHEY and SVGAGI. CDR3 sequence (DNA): TGTGCCAGCAGTTACTCCCCGGGACAGTCCTACGAGCAGTACTTC. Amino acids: CASSYSPGQSYEQYF.

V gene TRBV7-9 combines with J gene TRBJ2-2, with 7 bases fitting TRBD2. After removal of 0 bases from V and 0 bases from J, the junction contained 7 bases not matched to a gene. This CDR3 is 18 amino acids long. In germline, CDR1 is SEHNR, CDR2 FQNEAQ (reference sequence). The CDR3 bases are TGTGCCAGCAGCTTAGCTAAGGGAGGGCCTGCGAACACCGGGGAGCTGTTTTTT. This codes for CASSLAKGGPANTGELFF.

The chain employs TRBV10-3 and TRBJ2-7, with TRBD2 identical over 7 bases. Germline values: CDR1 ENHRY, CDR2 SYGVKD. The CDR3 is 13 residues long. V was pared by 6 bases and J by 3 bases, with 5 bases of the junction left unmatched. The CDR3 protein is CAIRREILYEQYF. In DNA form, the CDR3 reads TGTGCCATCAGGCGGGAGATCCTCTACGAGCAGTACTTC.

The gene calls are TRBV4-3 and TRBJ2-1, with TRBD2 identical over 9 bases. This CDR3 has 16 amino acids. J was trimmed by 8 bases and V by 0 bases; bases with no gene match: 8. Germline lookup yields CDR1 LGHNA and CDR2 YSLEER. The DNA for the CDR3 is TGCGCCAGCAGCCAAGAAAGCAGCGGGGGGAGGGATGAGCAGTTCTTC. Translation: CASSQESSGGRDEQFF.

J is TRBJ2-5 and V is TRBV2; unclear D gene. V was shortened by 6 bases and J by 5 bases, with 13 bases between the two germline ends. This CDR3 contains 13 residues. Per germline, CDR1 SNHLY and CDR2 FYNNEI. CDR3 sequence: CASSPTPMETQYF. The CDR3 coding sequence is TGTGCCAGCAGCCCGACACCAATGGAGACCCAGTACTTC.

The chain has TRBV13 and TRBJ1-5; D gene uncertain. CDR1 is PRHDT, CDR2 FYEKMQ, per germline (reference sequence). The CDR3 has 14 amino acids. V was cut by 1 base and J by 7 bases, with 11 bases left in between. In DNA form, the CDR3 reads TGTGCCAGCAGCTTAGTACGGGTAGGGCAGCCCCAGCATTTT. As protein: CASSLVRVGQPQHF.

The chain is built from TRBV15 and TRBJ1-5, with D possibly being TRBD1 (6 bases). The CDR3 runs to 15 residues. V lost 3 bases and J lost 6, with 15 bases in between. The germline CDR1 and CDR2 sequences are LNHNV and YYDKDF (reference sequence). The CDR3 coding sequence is TGTGCCACCAGCAGGGACCCAACAGGGCTTCAGCCCCAGCATTTT. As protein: CATSRDPTGLQPQHF.

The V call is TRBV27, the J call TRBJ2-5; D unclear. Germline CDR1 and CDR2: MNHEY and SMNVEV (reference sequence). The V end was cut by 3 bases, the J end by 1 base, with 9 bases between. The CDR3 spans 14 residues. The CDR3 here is CASSFEGPQETQYF. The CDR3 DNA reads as TGTGCCAGCAGTTTCGAAGGCCCCCAAGAGACCCAGTACTTC.

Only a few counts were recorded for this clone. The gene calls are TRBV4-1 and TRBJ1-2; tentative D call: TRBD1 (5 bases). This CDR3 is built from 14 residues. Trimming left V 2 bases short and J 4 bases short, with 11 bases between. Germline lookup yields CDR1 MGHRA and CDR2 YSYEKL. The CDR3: CASSQPDSVYGYTF. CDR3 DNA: TGCGCCAGCAGCCAACCTGACAGTGTCTATGGCTACACCTTC.

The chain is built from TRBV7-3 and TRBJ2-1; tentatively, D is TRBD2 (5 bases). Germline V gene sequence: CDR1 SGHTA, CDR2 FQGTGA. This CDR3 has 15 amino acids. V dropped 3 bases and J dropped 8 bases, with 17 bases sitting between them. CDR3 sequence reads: CASSFGGSQYDEQFF. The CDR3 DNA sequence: TGTGCCAGCAGCTTCGGTGGGAGTCAGTACGATGAGCAGTTCTTC.

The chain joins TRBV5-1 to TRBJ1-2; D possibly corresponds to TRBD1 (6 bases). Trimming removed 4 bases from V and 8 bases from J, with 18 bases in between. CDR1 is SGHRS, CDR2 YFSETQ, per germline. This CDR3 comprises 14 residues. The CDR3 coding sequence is TGCGCCAGCAGCCCCCGTGGAGGGGGTGACGGCTACACCTTC. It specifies CASSPRGGGDGYTF.

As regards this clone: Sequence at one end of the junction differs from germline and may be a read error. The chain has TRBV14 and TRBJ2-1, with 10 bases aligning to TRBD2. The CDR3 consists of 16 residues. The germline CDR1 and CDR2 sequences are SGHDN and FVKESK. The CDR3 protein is CASRQSGRGAYNEQFF. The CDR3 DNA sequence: TGTGCCAGCCGCCAGAGCGGGAGGGGCGCCTACAATGAGCAGTTCTTC.

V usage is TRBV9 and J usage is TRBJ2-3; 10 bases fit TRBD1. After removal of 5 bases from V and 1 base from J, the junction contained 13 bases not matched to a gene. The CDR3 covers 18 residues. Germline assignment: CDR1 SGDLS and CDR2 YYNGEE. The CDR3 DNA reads TGTGCCAGCAGTGCCATGGTCGGGACAGGGGCTGGCACAGATACGCAGTATTTT. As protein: CASSAMVGTGAGTDTQYF.

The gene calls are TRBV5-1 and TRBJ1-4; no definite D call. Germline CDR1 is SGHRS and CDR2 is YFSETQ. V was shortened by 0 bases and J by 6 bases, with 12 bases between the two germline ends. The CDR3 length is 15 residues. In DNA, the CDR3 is TGCGCCAGCAGCTTGGAGCGGTCCCCCTATGAAAAACTGTTTTTT. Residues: CASSLERSPYEKLFF.

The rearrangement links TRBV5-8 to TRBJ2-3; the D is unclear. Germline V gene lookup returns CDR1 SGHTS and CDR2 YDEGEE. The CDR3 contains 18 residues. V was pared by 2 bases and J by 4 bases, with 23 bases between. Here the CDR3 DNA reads TGTGCCAGCAGCTTTATGGGCACGGGTTTTGGTATAGCAGATACGCAGTATTTT. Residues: CASSFMGTGFGIADTQYF. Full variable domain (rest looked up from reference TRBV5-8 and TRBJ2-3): EAGVTQSPTHLIKTRGQQATLRCSPISGHTSVYWYQQALGLGLQFLLWYDEGEERNRGNFPPRFSGRQFPNYSSELNVNALELEDSALYLCASSFMGTGFGIADTQYFGPGTRLTVL.

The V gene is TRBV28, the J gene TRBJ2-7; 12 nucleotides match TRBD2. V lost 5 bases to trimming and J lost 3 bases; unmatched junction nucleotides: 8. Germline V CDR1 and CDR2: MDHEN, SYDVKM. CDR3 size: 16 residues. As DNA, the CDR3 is TGTGCCAGCAGTCATGCAAGGACTAGCGGGAACTACGAGCAGTACTTC. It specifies CASSHARTSGNYEQYF.

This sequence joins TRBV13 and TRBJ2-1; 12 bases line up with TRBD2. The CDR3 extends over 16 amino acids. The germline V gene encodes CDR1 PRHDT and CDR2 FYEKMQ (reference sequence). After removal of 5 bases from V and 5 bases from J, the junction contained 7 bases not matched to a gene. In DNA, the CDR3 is TGTGCCAGCAGCATCACTAGCGGGGGGCCGAACAATGAGCAGTTCTTC. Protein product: CASSITSGGPNNEQFF.

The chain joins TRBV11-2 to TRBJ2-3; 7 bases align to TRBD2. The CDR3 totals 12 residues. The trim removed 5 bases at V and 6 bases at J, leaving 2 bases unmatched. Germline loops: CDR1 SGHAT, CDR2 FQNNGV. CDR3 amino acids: CASSREADTQYF. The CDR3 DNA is TGTGCCAGCAGCCGGGAGGCGGATACGCAGTATTTT.

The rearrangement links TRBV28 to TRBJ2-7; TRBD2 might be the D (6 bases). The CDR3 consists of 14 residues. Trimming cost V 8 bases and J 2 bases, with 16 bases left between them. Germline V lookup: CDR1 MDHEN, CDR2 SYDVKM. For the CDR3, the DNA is TGTGCCAGCCAGGAACTAGCACGGGCCTACGAGCAGTACTTC. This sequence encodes CASQELARAYEQYF.

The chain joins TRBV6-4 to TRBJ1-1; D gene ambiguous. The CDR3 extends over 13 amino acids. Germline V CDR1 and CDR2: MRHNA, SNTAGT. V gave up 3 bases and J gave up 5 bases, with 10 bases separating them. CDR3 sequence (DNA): TGTGCCAGCAGTGAGGAGGAGGATACTGAAGCTTTCTTT. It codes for CASSEEEDTEAFF.

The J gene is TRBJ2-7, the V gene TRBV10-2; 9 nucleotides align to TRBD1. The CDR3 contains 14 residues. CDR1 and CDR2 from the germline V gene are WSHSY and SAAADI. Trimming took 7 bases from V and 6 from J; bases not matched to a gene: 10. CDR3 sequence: CASIPDRGGREQYF. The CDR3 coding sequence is TGCGCCAGCATCCCGGACAGGGGTGGACGCGAGCAGTACTTC.

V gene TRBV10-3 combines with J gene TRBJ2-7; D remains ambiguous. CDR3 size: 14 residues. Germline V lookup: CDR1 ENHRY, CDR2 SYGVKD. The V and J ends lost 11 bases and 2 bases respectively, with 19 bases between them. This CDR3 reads CAPLGRPRTYEQYF. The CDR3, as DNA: TGTGCCCCCCTGGGCAGGCCTAGAACCTACGAGCAGTACTTC.

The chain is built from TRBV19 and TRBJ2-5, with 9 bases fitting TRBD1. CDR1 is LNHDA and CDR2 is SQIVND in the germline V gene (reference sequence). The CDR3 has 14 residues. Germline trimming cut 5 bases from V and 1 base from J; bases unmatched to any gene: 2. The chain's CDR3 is CASSQDRGQETQYF. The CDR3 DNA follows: TGTGCCAGTAGTCAGGACAGGGGCCAAGAGACCCAGTACTTC.

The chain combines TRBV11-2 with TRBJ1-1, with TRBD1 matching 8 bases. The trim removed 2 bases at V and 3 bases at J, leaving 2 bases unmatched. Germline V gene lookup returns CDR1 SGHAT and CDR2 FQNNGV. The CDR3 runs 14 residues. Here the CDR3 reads CASSLQGAYTEAFF. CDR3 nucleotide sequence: TGTGCCAGCAGCTTACAGGGGGCTTACACTGAAGCTTTCTTT.

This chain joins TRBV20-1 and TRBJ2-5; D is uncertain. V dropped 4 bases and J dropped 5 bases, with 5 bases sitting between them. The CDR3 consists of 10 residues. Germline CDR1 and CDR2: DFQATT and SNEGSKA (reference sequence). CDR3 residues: CSANMETQYF. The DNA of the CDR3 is TGCAGTGCTAATATGGAGACCCAGTACTTC.

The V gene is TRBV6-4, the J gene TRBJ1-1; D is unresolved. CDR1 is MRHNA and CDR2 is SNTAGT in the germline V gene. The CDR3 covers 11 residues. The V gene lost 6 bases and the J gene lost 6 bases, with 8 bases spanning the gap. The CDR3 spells CASSASAEAFF. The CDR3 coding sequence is TGTGCCAGCAGCGCCTCCGCTGAAGCTTTCTTT.

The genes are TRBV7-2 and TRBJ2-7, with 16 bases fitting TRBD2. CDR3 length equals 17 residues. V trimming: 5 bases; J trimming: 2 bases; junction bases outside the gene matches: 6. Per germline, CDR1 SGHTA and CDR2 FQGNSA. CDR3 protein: CASSPGLAGGRTYEQYF. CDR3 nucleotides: TGTGCCAGCAGCCCGGGACTAGCGGGGGGGCGGACCTACGAGCAGTACTTC.